These 18 T cell receptor beta chains were all obtained from the same sample, sequenced in a study of T cell repertoires in cytomegalovirus infection. TCRdb redid the calling of the reads with MiXCR, one entry per CDR3 protein. The repertoire includes 600,000 to 800,000 distinct CDR3 sequences, 20% to 25% of them detected once, and 8% sits in the top ten. Sequenced material: CD8+ T cells from PBMCs. These receptors came from a human donor in good health (CMV status not recorded). Some clones in this sample may be carry-over from other donors' samples.

The chain has TRBV25-1 and TRBJ2-3; TRBD2 is a possible D gene (5 bases). Trimming removed 1 base at V and 4 bases at J, with 15 bases between. The CDR3 contains 16 residues. Germline values: CDR1 MGHDK, CDR2 SYGVNS. The CDR3 nucleotides read TGTGCCAGCAGTGAATTCGCGGCGGGCGGCTCAGATACGCAGTATTTT. Its translation is CASSEFAAGGSDTQYF.

This clonotype was picked up a small number of times. The V and J genes are TRBV6-8 and TRBJ1-6; D is unresolved. Germline V CDR1 and CDR2: MNHGY, SAAAGT. The CDR3 length is 17 residues. Trimming cost V 0 bases and J 1 base, with 10 bases left between them. The CDR3 loop reads CASSYSTRQSYNSPLHF. CDR3 coding DNA: TGTGCCAGCAGTTACTCGACGCGTCAGTCCTATAATTCACCCCTCCACTTT.

This clonotype was counted only a few times. The chain has TRBV5-6 and TRBJ2-3, with D tentatively TRBD1 (6 bases). V was trimmed by 0 bases and J by 5 bases, leaving 13 bases between them. The germline CDR1 and CDR2 sequences are SGHDT and YYEEEE. The CDR3 has 15 residues. CDR3 sequence reads: CASSLELGAGDTQYF. As DNA, the CDR3 is TGTGCCAGCAGCTTGGAGTTGGGGGCCGGAGATACGCAGTATTTT.

This clonotype was seen many times. V is TRBV28 and J is TRBJ2-5; 8 nucleotides line up with TRBD1. There are 15 residues in the CDR3. The germline V gene encodes CDR1 MDHEN and CDR2 SYDVKM. V gave up 5 bases and J gave up 1 base; unmatched junction bases: 6. The CDR3 DNA follows: TGTGCCAGCAGTATTGGACAGGGTAGCCAAGAGACCCAGTACTTC. Its translation is CASSIGQGSQETQYF.

This clonotype occurred a few times. J is TRBJ2-1 and V is TRBV2; D could derive from TRBD1 or TRBD2 (5 bases each). CDR1 is SNHLY and CDR2 is FYNNEI in the germline V gene. The CDR3 spans 10 residues. V lost 9 bases to trimming and J lost 7 bases, with 7 bases between them. The CDR3: CASEGNEQFF. CDR3 DNA sequence: TGTGCCAGTGAGGGGAATGAGCAGTTCTTC.

This clonotype was seen many times. The CDR3 loop is CATLLWGPETQYF. In DNA form, the CDR3 reads TGTGCCACGTTATTGTGGGGGCCCGAGACCCAGTACTTC. The genes are TRBV7-9 and TRBJ2-5; D is possibly TRBD1 (6 bases). V was shortened by 10 bases and J by 5 bases, with 17 bases between the two germline ends. CDR1 and CDR2 (germline): SEHNR, FQNEAQ (reference sequence). The length of the CDR3 is 13 residues.

This clonotype was detected a few times. The chain combines TRBV6-4 with TRBJ2-1, with 13 bases lining up with TRBD2. This CDR3 has 18 residues. Germline-derived CDR1 and CDR2 are MRHNA and SNTAGT. The junction had 15 bases not matched to a gene; V was cut back by 5 bases and J by 8 bases. The CDR3 region is CASSISWTSGGRRDEQFF. The DNA of the CDR3 is TGTGCCAGCAGTATTTCCTGGACTAGCGGGGGACGTAGGGATGAGCAGTTCTTC.

The V gene is TRBV7-9, the J gene TRBJ2-3, with TRBD2 matching 8 bases. V lost 5 bases to trimming and J lost 3 bases; unmatched junction nucleotides: 7. The length of the CDR3 is 15 residues. Germline V gives CDR1 SEHNR, CDR2 FQNEAQ (reference sequence). DNA for the CDR3: TGTGCCAGCAGCGGACCGGGGGGGCCGACAGATACGCAGTATTTT. This encodes CASSGPGGPTDTQYF.

This clonotype was seen many times. V usage is TRBV28 and J usage is TRBJ1-5; D uncertain. CDR1 and CDR2 from the germline V gene are MDHEN and SYDVKM. V was shortened by 4 bases and J by 0 bases, with 10 bases between the two germline ends. The CDR3 loop spans 15 amino acids. The CDR3 loop reads CASSSSHYSNQPQHF. CDR3 DNA: TGTGCCAGCAGTTCTTCCCATTATAGCAATCAGCCCCAGCATTTT.

Only a few counts were recorded for this clonotype. This chain connects TRBV24-1 to TRBJ2-1; 8 bases line up with TRBD1. Looked up from germline, CDR1 is KGHDR and CDR2 is SFDVKD. This CDR3 spans 13 amino acids. Trimming at V came to 7 bases and at J to 4 bases, leaving 2 bases not matched to a gene. The CDR3 spells CATRDRGYNEQFF. Written as DNA, the CDR3 is TGTGCCACCAGAGACAGGGGTTACAATGAGCAGTTCTTC.

V is TRBV6-6 and J is TRBJ1-2, with 8 bases that match TRBD1. The CDR3 contains 16 residues. The germline V gene encodes CDR1 MNHNY and CDR2 SVGAGI (reference sequence). After removal of 2 bases from V and 6 bases from J, the junction contained 11 bases not matched to a gene. The CDR3 region is CASSYPRTGKSDGYTF. The CDR3 region has the DNA TGTGCCAGCAGTTACCCGAGGACAGGGAAGTCAGATGGCTACACCTTC.

The chain is built from TRBV7-9 and TRBJ1-4; D unresolved. The CDR3 consists of 16 residues. Germline V gene data show CDR1 as SEHNR and CDR2 as FQNEAQ (reference sequence). With 5 bases removed from V and 0 bases from J, the gap between germline ends came to 13 bases. The CDR3 protein is CASSQTTVATNEKLFF. The CDR3 DNA reads TGTGCCAGCAGCCAAACGACTGTCGCAACTAATGAAAAACTGTTTTTT.

The rearrangement joins TRBV5-1 to TRBJ2-1; TRBD2 might be the D (6 bases). V gave up 5 bases and J gave up 7 bases, with 13 bases separating them. Germline loops: CDR1 SGHRS, CDR2 YFSETQ. The CDR3 contains 13 residues. CDR3 DNA sequence: TGCGCCAGCAGAGAGGCAGGGAGGAATGAGCAGTTCTTC. Amino acid sequence: CASREAGRNEQFF.

This clonotype was detected only a few times. The rearrangement joins TRBV6-5 to TRBJ2-6, with 10 bases matching TRBD2. Germline-derived CDR1 and CDR2 are MNHEY and SVGAGI. V shed 6 bases, J shed 1 base, and the junction held 6 bases outside the gene matches. CDR3 length equals 17 residues. The CDR3 DNA is TGTGCCAGCAGCTCTAGCGGGGGACCTTCTGGGGCCAACGTCCTGACTTTC. It yields the protein CASSSSGGPSGANVLTF.

This clonotype was picked up a small number of times. The CDR3 loop reads CASSWGRGANYGYTF. CDR3 nucleotides: TGTGCCAGCAGTTGGGGGAGGGGCGCGAACTATGGCTACACCTTC. V usage is TRBV28 and J usage is TRBJ1-2, with D maybe TRBD1 (5 bases). This CDR3 spans 15 amino acids. Germline V gene sequence: CDR1 MDHEN, CDR2 SYDVKM. Trimming removed 4 bases at V and 2 bases at J, with 14 bases between.

The chain employs TRBV29-1 and TRBJ1-2, with D perhaps TRBD1 (6 bases). Deletions cut 6 bases from V and 1 base from J, with 12 bases between. Germline-derived CDR1 and CDR2 are SQVTM and ANQGSEA. This CDR3 contains 13 residues. This CDR3 reads CSVDTGINYGYTF. As DNA, the CDR3 is TGCAGCGTAGACACAGGGATTAACTATGGCTACACCTTC.

This clonotype has a count of ten or more. The chain combines TRBV6-6 with TRBJ2-3, with D uncertain. Germline CDR1 MNHNY, CDR2 SVGAGI (reference sequence). This CDR3 comprises 13 residues. The V gene lost 2 bases and the J gene lost 2 bases, with 5 bases spanning the gap. The CDR3 sequence: CASSYQITDTQYF. The CDR3 DNA is TGTGCCAGCAGTTACCAAATCACAGATACGCAGTATTTT.

The chain carries TRBV20-1 and TRBJ1-1, with D possibly being TRBD1 (5 bases). CDR1 is DFQATT and CDR2 is SNEGSKA in the germline V gene (reference sequence). The V and J ends lost 0 bases and 1 base respectively, with 12 bases between them. The CDR3 sequence is 15 residues long. The CDR3 loop reads CSARDGGDRNTEAFF. For the CDR3, the DNA is TGCAGTGCTAGAGATGGGGGGGACCGGAACACTGAAGCTTTCTTT.